The next 16 T cell receptor beta chains were all read from a single sample in a study of PD-1 blockade in classical Hodgkin lymphoma. Time point indicated: cycle 4 day 1 (C4D1), after six to seven weeks of nivolumab. Relapse after autologous stem cell transplantation occurred in every patient, and brentuximab vedotin exposure varied. Thawed PBMCs underwent magnetic negative selection to obtain purified CD8+ T cells. Assay used: immunoSEQ multiplex PCR; TCRdb lists only in-frame clones, some missing. The sample lists roughly 4,000 clones, around 74% seen once, with almost 25% in the top ten. The sequences come from CD8+ T cells from blood, collected before the fourth cycle of nivolumab. The receptors were sampled from a human donor with classical Hodgkin lymphoma.

This clone has only a few counts. V gene TRBV13 combines with J gene TRBJ2-1; possible D gene TRBD2, 5 bases. V was clipped by 4 bases and J by 4 bases, with 14 bases between them. Germline V CDR1 and CDR2: PRHDT, FYEKMQ (reference sequence). This CDR3 spans 15 amino acids. The CDR3 nucleotides read TGTGCCAGCAGCTCAAAACCGGGGTCTTACAATGAGCAGTTCTTC. Amino acids: CASSSKPGSYNEQFF.

The V gene is TRBV30, the J gene TRBJ1-1; no reliable D call. This CDR3 region has 13 residues. Trimming stripped 7 bases from V and 4 bases from J, with 16 bases between. In germline, CDR1 is GTSNPN, CDR2 SVGIG (reference sequence). The CDR3 DNA sequence: TGTGCCTCAAACCCGGATGGGCGCACTGAAGCTTTCTTT. It yields the protein CASNPDGRTEAFF. The variable domain in full, with the rest retrieved from reference TRBV30 and TRBJ1-1, is SQTIHQWPATLVQPVGSPLSLECTVEGTSNPNLYWYRQAAGRGLQLLFYSVGIGQISSEVPQNLSASRPQDRQFILSSKKLLLSDSGFYLCASNPDGRTEAFFGQGTRLTVV.

This chain links TRBV27 with TRBJ2-7, with D possibly TRBD2 on 5 matching bases. From germline, CDR1 is MNHEY and CDR2 SMNVEV (reference sequence). The CDR3 runs to 14 residues. V dropped 8 bases and J dropped 2 bases, with 16 bases sitting between them. The CDR3 DNA follows: TGTGCCAGCGGTGCGGGCAGGCTACCCTACGAGCAGTACTTC. This codes for CASGAGRLPYEQYF.

The chain combines TRBV7-9 with TRBJ2-1, with 8 bases aligning to TRBD2. Per the germline V gene, CDR1 is SEHNR and CDR2 is FQNEAQ (reference sequence). V dropped 11 bases and J dropped 8; count of bases not matched to a gene: 17. The CDR3 sequence is 15 residues long. Written as DNA, the CDR3 is TGTGCCCTAGCTACCCCTAGCGGGCGGGTCCATGAGCAGTTCTTC. Residues: CALATPSGRVHEQFF. Filled out from reference TRBV7-9 and TRBJ2-1, the complete variable domain reads DTGVSQNPRHKITKRGQNVTFRCDPISEHNRLYWYRQTLGQGPEFLTYFQNEAQLEKSRLLSDRFSAERPKGSFSTLEIQRTEQGDSAMYLCALATPSGRVHEQFFGPGTRLTVL.

The J gene is TRBJ1-2, the V gene TRBV7-9; 12 bases match TRBD1. The ends lost 5 bases at V and 6 bases at J; junction bases unmatched: 7. From germline, CDR1 is SEHNR and CDR2 FQNEAQ (reference sequence). This CDR3 has 15 amino acids. As DNA, the CDR3 is TGTGCCAGCAGCGCCCCGGGACAGGGGGCTCATGGCTACACCTTC. Its translation is CASSAPGQGAHGYTF.

This clone was picked up a small number of times. The chain links TRBV7-9 to TRBJ1-4, with D perhaps matching TRBD1 (5 bases). The CDR3 has 16 amino acids. Germline loops: CDR1 SEHNR, CDR2 FQNEAQ (reference sequence). Trimming shortened V by 1 base and J by 3 bases, and 12 bases separated the two germline ends. This chain's CDR3 is CASSLGAAGPNEKLFF. The CDR3 region has the DNA TGTGCCAGCAGCTTAGGTGCCGCGGGGCCTAATGAAAAACTGTTTTTT.

V usage is TRBV4-2 and J usage is TRBJ2-7; D is uncertain. The CDR3 runs 12 residues. Looked up from germline, CDR1 is LGHNA and CDR2 is YNFKEQ. Trimming left V 6 bases short and J 5 bases short, with 11 bases between. The CDR3 DNA is TGTGCCAGCAGATACAACCGGAACGAGCAGTACTTC. Encoded protein: CASRYNRNEQYF.

This rearrangement joins TRBV30 to TRBJ2-7; perhaps TRBD1 as D (6 bases). V dropped 4 bases and J dropped 0 bases, with 13 bases sitting between them. The CDR3 extends over 14 amino acids. In germline, CDR1 is GTSNPN, CDR2 SVGIG (reference sequence). The CDR3 loop is CAWMDSGSSYEQYF. Here the CDR3 DNA reads TGTGCCTGGATGGACAGTGGAAGCTCCTACGAGCAGTACTTC.

V is TRBV5-4 and J is TRBJ1-6; 7 nucleotides line up with TRBD1. The CDR3 has 16 amino acids. Losses at the gene ends were 4 bases for V and 4 bases for J; bases not matched to a gene: 8. Germline V gene sequence: CDR1 SGHNT, CDR2 YYREEE (reference sequence). Here the CDR3 reads CASSAGQQSYNSPLHF. The CDR3 DNA reads as TGTGCCAGCAGCGCGGGACAGCAAAGTTATAATTCACCCCTCCACTTT.

The gene calls are TRBV5-4 and TRBJ1-5; D gene uncertain. This CDR3 is built from 16 residues. V was shortened by 4 bases and J by 2 bases, with 16 bases between the two germline ends. From germline, CDR1 is SGHNT and CDR2 YYREEE (reference sequence). CDR3 region: CASSRELSPRNQPQHF. The CDR3 DNA follows: TGTGCCAGCAGCAGGGAATTGTCGCCTCGCAATCAGCCCCAGCATTTT.

This clone rates as medium-sized (0.01 to 0.1%). The chain has TRBV4-1 and TRBJ2-3, with TRBD2 identical over 12 bases. The CDR3 contains 16 residues. Trimming at V came to 5 bases and at J to 1 base, leaving 4 bases not matched to a gene. Per the germline V gene, CDR1 is MGHRA and CDR2 is YSYEKL. The chain's CDR3 is CASSWRLAGGTDTQYF. CDR3 DNA sequence: TGCGCCAGCAGCTGGAGACTAGCGGGGGGCACAGATACGCAGTATTTT.

This clone was observed once. This rearrangement joins TRBV5-6 to TRBJ2-7; D unclear. The CDR3 extends over 13 amino acids. Germline CDR1 is SGHDT and CDR2 is YYEEEE. The germline V and J ends were trimmed by 2 bases and 2 bases, with 8 bases remaining between them. The CDR3 spells CASSFSETYEQYF. Written as DNA, the CDR3 is TGTGCCAGCAGCTTCTCTGAGACCTACGAGCAGTACTTC. The whole variable domain, filled in from reference TRBV5-6 and TRBJ2-7, reads DAGVTQSPTHLIKTRGQQVTLRCSPKSGHDTVSWYQQALGQGPQFIFQYYEEEERQRGNFPDRFSGHQFPNYSSELNVNALLLGDSALYLCASSFSETYEQYFGPGTRLTVT.

This clone was picked up one time. The chain is built from TRBV6-5 and TRBJ2-2; 9 bases are shared with TRBD1. This CDR3 region has 14 residues. V lost 6 bases to trimming and J lost 7 bases; unmatched junction nucleotides: 6. Germline assignment: CDR1 MNHEY and CDR2 SVGAGI. The CDR3 nucleotides are TGTGCCAGCAGCTTGGACAGGGGAATCGGGGAGCTGTTTTTT. This gives the protein CASSLDRGIGELFF.

The V call is TRBV7-5, the J call TRBJ1-1. TRBV7-5 is a documented pseudogene. The CDR3 runs to 12 residues. The CDR3 nucleotides are TGTGCCAGCAGCTGGACGAGCACTGAAGCTTTCTTT. Translation gives CASSWTSTEAFF.

The rearrangement uses TRBV6-1 and TRBJ1-2; 8 bases align to TRBD1. CDR1 is MNHNS and CDR2 is SASEGT in the germline V gene. The CDR3 runs 14 residues. V was pared by 4 bases and J by 6 bases, with 7 bases of the junction left unmatched. The CDR3 region is CASSARQGRDGYTF. In DNA, the CDR3 is TGTGCCAGCAGTGCCAGACAGGGGAGAGATGGCTACACCTTC.

The chain couples TRBV18 to TRBJ2-5, with 7 positions matching TRBD1. Germline assignment: CDR1 KGHSH and CDR2 LQKENI. J gave up 5 bases and V 5 bases, and 2 bases lay outside the gene matches. There are 12 residues in the CDR3. The CDR3 DNA sequence: TGTGCCAGCTCAACAGGGGAGGAGACCCAGTACTTC. This codes for CASSTGEETQYF. The whole variable domain, remainder taken from reference TRBV18 and TRBJ2-5, is NAGVMQNPRHLVRRRGQEARLRCSPMKGHSHVYWYRQLPEEGLKFMVYLQKENIIDESGMPKERFSAEFPKEGPSILRIQQVVRGDSAAYFCASSTGEETQYFGPGTRLLVL.